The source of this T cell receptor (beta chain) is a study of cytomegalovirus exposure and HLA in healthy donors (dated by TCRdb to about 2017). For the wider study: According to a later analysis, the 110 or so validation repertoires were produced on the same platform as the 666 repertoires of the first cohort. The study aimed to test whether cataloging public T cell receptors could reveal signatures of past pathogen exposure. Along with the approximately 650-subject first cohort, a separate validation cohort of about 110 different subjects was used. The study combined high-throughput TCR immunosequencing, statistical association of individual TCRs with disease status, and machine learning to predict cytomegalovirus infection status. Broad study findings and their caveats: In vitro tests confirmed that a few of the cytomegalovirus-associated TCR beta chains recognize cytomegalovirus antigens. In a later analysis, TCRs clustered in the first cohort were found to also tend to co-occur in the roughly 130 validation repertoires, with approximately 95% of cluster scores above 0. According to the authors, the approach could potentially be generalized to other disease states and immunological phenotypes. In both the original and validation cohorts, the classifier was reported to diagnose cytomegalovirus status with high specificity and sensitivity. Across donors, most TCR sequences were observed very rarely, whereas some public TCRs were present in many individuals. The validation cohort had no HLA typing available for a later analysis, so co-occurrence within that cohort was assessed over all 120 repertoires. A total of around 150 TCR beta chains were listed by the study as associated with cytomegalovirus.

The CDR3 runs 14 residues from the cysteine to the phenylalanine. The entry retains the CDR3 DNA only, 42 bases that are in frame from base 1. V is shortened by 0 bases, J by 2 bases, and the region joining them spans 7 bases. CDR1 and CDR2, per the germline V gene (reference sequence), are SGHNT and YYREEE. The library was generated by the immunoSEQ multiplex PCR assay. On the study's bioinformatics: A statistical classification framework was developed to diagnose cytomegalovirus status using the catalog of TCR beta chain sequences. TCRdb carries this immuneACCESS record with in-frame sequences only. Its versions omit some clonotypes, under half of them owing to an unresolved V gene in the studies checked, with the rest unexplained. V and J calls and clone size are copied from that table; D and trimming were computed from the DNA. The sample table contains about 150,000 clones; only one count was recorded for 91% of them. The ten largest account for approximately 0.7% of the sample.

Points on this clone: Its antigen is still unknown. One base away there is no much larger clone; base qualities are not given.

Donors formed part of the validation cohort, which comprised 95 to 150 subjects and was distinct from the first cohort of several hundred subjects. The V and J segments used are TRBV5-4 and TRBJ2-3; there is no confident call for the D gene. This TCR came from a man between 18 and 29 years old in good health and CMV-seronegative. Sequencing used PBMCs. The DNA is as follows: TGTGCCAGCAGCTTGGGGCAGATCACAGATACGCAGTATTTT. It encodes CASSLGQITDTQYF.